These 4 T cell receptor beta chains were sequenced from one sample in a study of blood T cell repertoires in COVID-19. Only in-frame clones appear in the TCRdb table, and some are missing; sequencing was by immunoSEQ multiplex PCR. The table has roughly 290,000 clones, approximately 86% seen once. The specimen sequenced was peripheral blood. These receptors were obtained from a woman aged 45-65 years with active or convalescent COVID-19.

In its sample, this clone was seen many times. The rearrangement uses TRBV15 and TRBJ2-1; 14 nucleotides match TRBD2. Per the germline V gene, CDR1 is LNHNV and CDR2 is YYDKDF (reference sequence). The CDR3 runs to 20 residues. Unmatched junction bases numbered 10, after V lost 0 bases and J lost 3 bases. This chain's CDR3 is CATSREGWTSGRFSYNEQFF. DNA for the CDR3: TGTGCCACCAGCAGAGAGGGTTGGACTAGCGGGAGGTTTAGCTACAATGAGCAGTTCTTC.

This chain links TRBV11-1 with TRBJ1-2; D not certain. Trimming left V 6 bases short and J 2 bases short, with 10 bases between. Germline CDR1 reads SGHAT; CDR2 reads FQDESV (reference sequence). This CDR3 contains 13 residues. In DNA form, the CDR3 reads TGTGCCAGCAGTCACGGCAGGAACTATGGCTACACCTTC. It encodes CASSHGRNYGYTF.

In nucleotides, the CDR3 is TGTGCCAGCAGCGTAGCAGGGGTAGGGACTGAAGCTTTCTTT. Translated: CASSVAGVGTEAFF. The chain combines TRBV9 with TRBJ1-1, with a weak D call TRBD1 (6 bases). With 0 bases removed from V and 5 bases from J, the gap between germline ends came to 11 bases. The germline V gene has CDR1 SGDLS and CDR2 YYNGEE. The length of the CDR3 is 14 residues.

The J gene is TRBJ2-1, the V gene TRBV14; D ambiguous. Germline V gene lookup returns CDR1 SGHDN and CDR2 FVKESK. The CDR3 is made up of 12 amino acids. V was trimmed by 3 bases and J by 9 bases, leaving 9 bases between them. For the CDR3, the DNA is TGTGCCAGCAGCCAGGGCCCCAGTGAGCAGTTCTTC. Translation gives CASSQGPSEQFF.